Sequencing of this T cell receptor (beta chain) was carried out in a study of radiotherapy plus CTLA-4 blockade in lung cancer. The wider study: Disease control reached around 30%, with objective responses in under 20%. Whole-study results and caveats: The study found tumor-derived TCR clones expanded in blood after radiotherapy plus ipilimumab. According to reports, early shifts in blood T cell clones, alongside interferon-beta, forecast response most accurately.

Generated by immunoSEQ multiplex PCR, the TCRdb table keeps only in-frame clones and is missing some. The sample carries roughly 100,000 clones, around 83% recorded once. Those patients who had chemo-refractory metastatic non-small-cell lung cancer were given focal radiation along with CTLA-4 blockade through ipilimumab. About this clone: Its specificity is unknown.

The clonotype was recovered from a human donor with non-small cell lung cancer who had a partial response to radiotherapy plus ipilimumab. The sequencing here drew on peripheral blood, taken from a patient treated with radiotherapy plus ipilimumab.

The chain's CDR3 is CATSRAGLGGTGELFF. For the CDR3, the DNA is TGTGCCACCAGCAGAGCGGGTCTCGGGGGCACCGGGGAGCTGTTTTTT. The chain couples TRBV15 to TRBJ2-2, with TRBD2 as a possible D gene (6 bases). The CDR3 runs 16 residues. CDR1 LNHNV and CDR2 YYDKDF come from the germline V gene (reference sequence). The ends were cut back, 1 base at V and 4 bases at J, with 13 bases in the middle.